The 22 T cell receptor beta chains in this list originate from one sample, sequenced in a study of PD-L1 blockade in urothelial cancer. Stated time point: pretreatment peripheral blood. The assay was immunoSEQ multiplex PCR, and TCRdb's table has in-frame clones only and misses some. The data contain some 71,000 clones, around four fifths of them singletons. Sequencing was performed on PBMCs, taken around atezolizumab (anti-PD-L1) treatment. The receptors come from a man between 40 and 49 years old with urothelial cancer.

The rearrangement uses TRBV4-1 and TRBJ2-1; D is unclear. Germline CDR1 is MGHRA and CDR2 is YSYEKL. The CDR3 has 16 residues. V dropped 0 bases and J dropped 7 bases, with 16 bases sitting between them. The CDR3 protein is CASSQESSRVQNEQFF. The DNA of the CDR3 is TGCGCCAGCAGCCAAGAAAGCTCACGGGTACAAAATGAGCAGTTCTTC.

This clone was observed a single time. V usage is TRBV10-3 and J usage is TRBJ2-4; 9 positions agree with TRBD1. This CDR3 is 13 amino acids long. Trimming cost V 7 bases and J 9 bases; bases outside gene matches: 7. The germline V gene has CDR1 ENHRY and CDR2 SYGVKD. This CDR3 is CAITWDREGIQYF. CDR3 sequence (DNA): TGTGCCATCACCTGGGACAGGGAAGGCATTCAGTACTTC.

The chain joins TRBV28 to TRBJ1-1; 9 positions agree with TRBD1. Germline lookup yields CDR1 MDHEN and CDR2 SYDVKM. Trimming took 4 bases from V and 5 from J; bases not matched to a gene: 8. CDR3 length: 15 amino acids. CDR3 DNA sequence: TGTGCCAGCAGTTCCCAAACAGGGGGCTGGACTGAAGCTTTCTTT. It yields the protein CASSSQTGGWTEAFF.

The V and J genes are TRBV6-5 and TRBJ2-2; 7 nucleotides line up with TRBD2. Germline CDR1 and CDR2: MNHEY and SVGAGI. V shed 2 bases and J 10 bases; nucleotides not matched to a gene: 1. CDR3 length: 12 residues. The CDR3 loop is CASSYGGEELFF. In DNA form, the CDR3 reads TGTGCCAGCAGTTACGGGGGGGAGGAGCTGTTTTTT.

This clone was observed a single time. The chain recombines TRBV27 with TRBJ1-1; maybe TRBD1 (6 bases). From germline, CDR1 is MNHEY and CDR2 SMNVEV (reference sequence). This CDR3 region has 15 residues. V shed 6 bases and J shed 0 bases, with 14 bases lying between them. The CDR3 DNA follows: TGTGCCAGCAGGGGAGGGGGTTCCCTGAACACTGAAGCTTTCTTT. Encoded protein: CASRGGGSLNTEAFF.

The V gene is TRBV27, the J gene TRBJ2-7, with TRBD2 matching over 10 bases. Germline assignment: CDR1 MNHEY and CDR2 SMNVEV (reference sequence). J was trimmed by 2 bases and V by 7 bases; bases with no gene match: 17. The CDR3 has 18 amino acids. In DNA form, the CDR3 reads TGTGCCAGCACTTCAACGACTAGCGGGTTCCCTAGAACCTACGAGCAGTACTTC. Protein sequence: CASTSTTSGFPRTYEQYF.

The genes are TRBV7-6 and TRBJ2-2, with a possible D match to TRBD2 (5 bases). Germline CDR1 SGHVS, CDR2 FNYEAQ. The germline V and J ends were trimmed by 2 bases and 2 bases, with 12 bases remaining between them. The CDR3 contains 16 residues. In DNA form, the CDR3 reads TGTGCCAGCAGCTTATCGAGTAGCGCTAACACCGGGGAGCTGTTTTTT. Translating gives CASSLSSSANTGELFF. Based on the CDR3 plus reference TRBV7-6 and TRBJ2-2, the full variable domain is GAGVSQSPRYKVTKRGQDVALRCDPISGHVSLYWYRQALGQGPEFLTYFNYEAQQDKSGLPNDRFSAERPEGSISTLTIQRTEQRDSAMYRCASSLSSSANTGELFFGEGSRLTVL.

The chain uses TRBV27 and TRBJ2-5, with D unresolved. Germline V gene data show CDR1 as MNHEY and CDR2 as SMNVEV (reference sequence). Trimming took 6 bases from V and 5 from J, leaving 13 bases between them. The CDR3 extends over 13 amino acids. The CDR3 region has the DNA TGTGCCAGCAGCTTTACGGGTCCGGAGACCCAGTACTTC. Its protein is CASSFTGPETQYF.

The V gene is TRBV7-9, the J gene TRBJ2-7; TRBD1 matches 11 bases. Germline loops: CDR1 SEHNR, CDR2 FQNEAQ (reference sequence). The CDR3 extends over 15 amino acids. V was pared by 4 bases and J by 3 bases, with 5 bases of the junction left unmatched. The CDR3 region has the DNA TGTGCCAGCAGCTCCCCCGGGACAGGGGGCTACGAGCAGTACTTC. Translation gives CASSSPGTGGYEQYF.

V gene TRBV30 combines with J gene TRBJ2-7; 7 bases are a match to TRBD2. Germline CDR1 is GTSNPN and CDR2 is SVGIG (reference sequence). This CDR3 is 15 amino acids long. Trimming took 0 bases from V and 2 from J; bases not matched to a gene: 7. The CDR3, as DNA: TGTGCCTGGAGTGTGGGGGGGACTCTTACCTACGAGCAGTACTTC. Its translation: CAWSVGGTLTYEQYF.

CDR3 residues: CASSSGLAVYNEQFF. As DNA, the CDR3 is TGCGCCAGCAGCTCCGGACTAGCGGTCTACAATGAGCAGTTCTTC. J is TRBJ2-1 and V is TRBV5-1; the match to TRBD2 covers 10 bases. The V segment lost 3 bases and the J segment 3 bases; nucleotides outside the gene matches: 3. This CDR3 spans 15 amino acids. Per the germline V gene, CDR1 is SGHRS and CDR2 is YFSETQ.

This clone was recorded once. The CDR3 spells CASSPGTGVSEQYF. As DNA, the CDR3 is TGTGCCAGTTCCCCCGGGACAGGGGTGAGTGAGCAGTACTTC. The rearrangement links TRBV19 to TRBJ2-7; 10 bases match TRBD1. V shed 8 bases and J 7 bases; nucleotides not matched to a gene: 11. This CDR3 is 14 amino acids long. Germline V gene data show CDR1 as LNHDA and CDR2 as SQIVND (reference sequence).

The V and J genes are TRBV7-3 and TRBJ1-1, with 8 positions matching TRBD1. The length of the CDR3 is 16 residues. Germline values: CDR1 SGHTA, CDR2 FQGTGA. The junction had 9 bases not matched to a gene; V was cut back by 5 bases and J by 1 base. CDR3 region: CASSPRDRSPNTEAFF. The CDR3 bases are TGTGCCAGCAGCCCCAGGGACAGGTCTCCGAACACTGAAGCTTTCTTT.

CDR3 loop: CASSLGRSGELFF. The CDR3, as DNA: TGTGCCAGCAGCTTAGGGAGGTCCGGGGAGCTGTTTTTT. The chain combines TRBV11-3 with TRBJ2-2, with D tentatively TRBD2 (5 bases). Between the trimmed V and J ends, which lost 1 base and 6 bases, there was a span of 6 bases. The germline gives CDR1 SGHNT, CDR2 YENEEA. The CDR3 contains 13 residues.

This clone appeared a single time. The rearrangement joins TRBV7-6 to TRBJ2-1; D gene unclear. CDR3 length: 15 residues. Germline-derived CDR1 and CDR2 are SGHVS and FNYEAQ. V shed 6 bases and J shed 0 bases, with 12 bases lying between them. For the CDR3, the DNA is TGTGCCAGCAGTTCTTCCCCGAGCTCCTACAATGAGCAGTTCTTC. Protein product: CASSSSPSSYNEQFF.

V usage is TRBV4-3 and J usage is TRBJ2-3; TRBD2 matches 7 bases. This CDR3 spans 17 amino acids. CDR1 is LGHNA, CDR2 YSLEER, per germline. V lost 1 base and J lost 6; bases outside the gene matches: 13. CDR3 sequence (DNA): TGCGCCAGCAGCCAAGGGCTAGCGGTCACGGGAGTGGATACGCAGTATTTT. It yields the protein CASSQGLAVTGVDTQYF.

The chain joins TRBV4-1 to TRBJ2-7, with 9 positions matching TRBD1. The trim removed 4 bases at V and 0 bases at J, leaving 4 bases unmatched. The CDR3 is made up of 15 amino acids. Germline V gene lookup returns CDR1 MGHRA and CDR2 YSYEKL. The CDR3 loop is CASSPPGQGSYEQYF. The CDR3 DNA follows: TGCGCCAGCAGCCCACCGGGACAGGGCTCCTACGAGCAGTACTTC.

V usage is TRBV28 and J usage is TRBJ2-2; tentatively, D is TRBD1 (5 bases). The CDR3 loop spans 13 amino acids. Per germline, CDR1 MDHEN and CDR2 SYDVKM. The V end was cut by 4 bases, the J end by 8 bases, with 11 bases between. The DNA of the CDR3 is TGTGCCAGCAGTTCCCAGGGTTTGGGGGAGCTGTTTTTT. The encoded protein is CASSSQGLGELFF.

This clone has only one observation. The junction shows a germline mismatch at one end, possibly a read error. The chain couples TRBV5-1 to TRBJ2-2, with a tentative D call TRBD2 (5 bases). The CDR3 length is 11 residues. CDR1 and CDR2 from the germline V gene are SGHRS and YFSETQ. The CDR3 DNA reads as TGCGCCAGCAGCTTTCCCGGGGAACTGTTTTTT. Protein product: CASSFPGELFF.

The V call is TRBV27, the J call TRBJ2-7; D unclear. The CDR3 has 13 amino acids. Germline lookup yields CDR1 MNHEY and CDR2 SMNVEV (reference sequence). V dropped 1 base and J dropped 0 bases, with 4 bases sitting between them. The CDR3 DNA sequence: TGTGCCAGCAGTTTATACAACTCCTACGAGCAGTACTTC. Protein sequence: CASSLYNSYEQYF.

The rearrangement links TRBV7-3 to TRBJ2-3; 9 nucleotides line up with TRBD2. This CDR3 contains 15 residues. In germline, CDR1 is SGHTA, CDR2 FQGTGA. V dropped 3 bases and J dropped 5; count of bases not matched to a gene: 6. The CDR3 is CASSFSGSWKDTQYF. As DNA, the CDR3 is TGTGCCAGCAGCTTTAGCGGGAGTTGGAAAGATACGCAGTATTTT.

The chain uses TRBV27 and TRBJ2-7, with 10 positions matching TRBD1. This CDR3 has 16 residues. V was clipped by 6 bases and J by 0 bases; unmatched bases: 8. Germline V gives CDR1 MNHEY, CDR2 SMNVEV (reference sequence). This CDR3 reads CASRADRGPSSYEQYF. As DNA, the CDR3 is TGTGCCAGCAGGGCAGACAGGGGGCCAAGCTCCTACGAGCAGTACTTC.